The 24 T cell receptor beta chains below all came from one sample that was sequenced in a study of identical twins. MiXCR was run by TCRdb on the 5' RACE reads, yielding one entry per CDR3 protein. The sample includes 500,000 to 700,000 distinct CDR3 sequences, roughly 7.1% of them seen just once. Another study also made use of these data, one on yellow fever vaccine responses in identical twins.

Sequencing was performed on PBMCs. The receptors here all came from a woman between 18 and 30 years old in good health.

This clonotype was seen a handful of times. The CDR3 DNA sequence: TGTGCCAGCAGTACACCTAGCCACCAAGAGACCCAGTACTTC. It specifies CASSTPSHQETQYF. The chain recombines TRBV28 with TRBJ2-5, with D perhaps TRBD2 (5 bases). This CDR3 contains 14 residues. The V end was cut by 5 bases, the J end by 0 bases, with 10 bases between. The germline V gene encodes CDR1 MDHEN and CDR2 SYDVKM.

The J gene is TRBJ2-1, the V gene TRBV5-1; D possibly corresponds to TRBD1 (5 bases). This CDR3 has 15 residues. Trimming removed 3 bases from V and 7 bases from J, with 17 bases in between. Looked up from germline, CDR1 is SGHRS and CDR2 is YFSETQ. DNA of the CDR3: TGCGCCAGCAGCTCCCGGTGGGGCTTTCTAAATGAGCAGTTCTTC. It codes for CASSSRWGFLNEQFF.

This clonotype was observed at least ten times. Mismatch with germline at one junction end may stem from a read error. This rearrangement joins TRBV5-1 to TRBJ1-1; a possible D gene is TRBD1 (6 bases). CDR1 and CDR2 from the germline V gene are SGHRS and YFSETQ. The CDR3 loop spans 14 amino acids. The CDR3 DNA reads as TGCGCCAGCAGCTCGGGTCAGGGGAACTCTGAAGCTTTCTTT. Its protein product is CASSSGQGNSEAFF.

Ten or more counts support this clonotype. The V gene is TRBV7-9, the J gene TRBJ2-1, with D possibly being TRBD2 (6 bases). Trimming took off 5 bases at V and 4 bases at J, with 18 bases between the two ends. The length of the CDR3 is 16 residues. Germline lookup yields CDR1 SEHNR and CDR2 FQNEAQ (reference sequence). CDR3 protein: CASSLRRVDGYNEQFF. The CDR3 DNA sequence: TGTGCCAGCAGCCTTAGGAGGGTCGATGGTTACAATGAGCAGTTCTTC. Full variable domain (rest looked up from reference TRBV7-9 and TRBJ2-1): DTGVSQNPRHKITKRGQNVTFRCDPISEHNRLYWYRQTLGQGPEFLTYFQNEAQLEKSRLLSDRFSAERPKGSFSTLEIQRTEQGDSAMYLCASSLRRVDGYNEQFFGPGTRLTVL.

The genes are TRBV6-1 and TRBJ1-6; D may be TRBD1 (6 bases). Trimming shortened V by 5 bases and J by 9 bases, and 17 bases separated the two germline ends. Germline CDR1 MNHNS, CDR2 SASEGT. This CDR3 has 15 residues. The CDR3 protein is CASSKLVGAGSPLHF. The CDR3 region has the DNA TGTGCCAGCAGTAAACTTGTGGGGGCGGGTTCACCCCTCCACTTT.

The CDR3 here is CSAPTTISRGLRSSGANVLTF. For the CDR3, the DNA is TGCAGTGCCCCGACCACCATCTCGCGGGGTCTCCGAAGCTCTGGGGCCAACGTCCTGACTTTC. This sequence joins TRBV20-1 and TRBJ2-6, with D possibly matching TRBD2 (6 bases). The ends were cut back, 6 bases at V and 0 bases at J, with 30 bases in the middle. This CDR3 contains 21 residues. Germline V CDR1 and CDR2: DFQATT, SNEGSKA (reference sequence).

In its sample, this clonotype was seen a few times. This chain connects TRBV24-1 to TRBJ2-3; TRBD2 matches at 7 bases. The CDR3 extends over 15 amino acids. With 4 bases clipped from V and 4 bases from J, the junction kept 7 bases outside the gene matches. Germline loops: CDR1 KGHDR, CDR2 SFDVKD. The CDR3 spells CATSESGGRPDTQYF. The CDR3 DNA follows: TGTGCCACCAGTGAATCGGGGGGTCGCCCAGATACGCAGTATTTT.

The table lists this clonotype with many counts. The rearrangement uses TRBV5-1 and TRBJ2-2, with 8 positions matching TRBD1. This CDR3 is built from 16 residues. The trim removed 0 bases at V and 0 bases at J, leaving 1 base unmatched. Germline V gene lookup returns CDR1 SGHRS and CDR2 YFSETQ. This CDR3 is CASSLAGQANTGELFF. CDR3 DNA: TGCGCCAGCAGCTTGGCGGGACAGGCGAACACCGGGGAGCTGTTTTTT. Complete variable domain (other parts from reference TRBV5-1 and TRBJ2-2): KAGVTQTPRYLIKTRGQQVTLSCSPISGHRSVSWYQQTPGQGLQFLFEYFSETQRNKGNFPGRFSGRQFSNSRSEMNVSTLELGDSALYLCASSLAGQANTGELFFGEGSRLTVL.

The sample holds a few counts of this clonotype. The chain combines TRBV18 with TRBJ2-1, with TRBD2 matching over 9 bases. This CDR3 has 16 residues. V lost 2 bases, J lost 8 bases, and 10 bases stayed unmatched. Germline CDR1 reads KGHSH; CDR2 reads LQKENI. The CDR3 sequence: CASSPAWREGRDEQFF. DNA of the CDR3: TGTGCCAGCTCACCAGCGTGGCGGGAGGGCCGAGATGAGCAGTTCTTC.

The table lists this clonotype with a few counts. The gene calls are TRBV16 and TRBJ2-3; a possible D gene is TRBD2 (6 bases). Trimming pared 4 bases from V and 1 base from J, leaving 12 bases between. This CDR3 comprises 15 residues. Germline CDR1 reads KGHSY; CDR2 reads FQNENV. This CDR3 reads CASSLPGVRTDTQYF. CDR3 bases: TGTGCCAGCAGCCTTCCGGGGGTTCGCACAGATACGCAGTATTTT.

This clonotype was seen at least ten times. This chain links TRBV12-3 or TRBV12-4 with TRBJ1-2, with D tentatively TRBD1 (6 bases). The CDR3 is 17 residues long. Trimming pared 4 bases from V and 0 bases from J, leaving 18 bases between. In nucleotides, the CDR3 is TGTGCCAGCAGTTCTGCTTCGACAGGAGTAGCTAACTATGGCTACACCTTC. It codes for CASSSASTGVANYGYTF.

The chain links TRBV7-9 to TRBJ1-3; TRBD1 might be the D (5 bases). The CDR3 loop spans 13 amino acids. Germline V lookup: CDR1 SEHNR, CDR2 FQNEAQ (reference sequence). V dropped 6 bases and J dropped 1 base, with 7 bases sitting between them. The CDR3 DNA sequence: TGTGCCAGCAGTGAGGGGTCTGGAAACACCATATATTTT. It encodes CASSEGSGNTIYF.

This clonotype was counted ten times or more. The V and J genes are TRBV29-1 and TRBJ2-1, with TRBD2 matching 10 bases. The CDR3 runs to 16 residues. The trim removed 0 bases at V and 3 bases at J, leaving 5 bases unmatched. Germline V CDR1 and CDR2: SQVTM, ANQGSEA. DNA for the CDR3: TGCAGCGTTGAAGACATAAGACTAGCGGGCTACAATGAGCAGTTCTTC. It is translated as CSVEDIRLAGYNEQFF.

The V gene is TRBV20-1, the J gene TRBJ2-5; D is possibly TRBD1 (5 bases). CDR1 DFQATT and CDR2 SNEGSKA come from the germline V gene (reference sequence). The CDR3 loop spans 13 amino acids. Between the trimmed V and J ends, which lost 3 bases and 2 bases, there was a span of 10 bases. Here the CDR3 DNA reads TGCAGTGCTAGGTGGACACTACAAGAGACCCAGTACTTC. Its protein is CSARWTLQETQYF.

V gene TRBV18 combines with J gene TRBJ2-7, with D unclear. This CDR3 contains 14 residues. Germline CDR1 and CDR2: KGHSH and LQKENI. V lost 0 bases to trimming and J lost 2 bases, with 8 bases between them. The CDR3: CASSPPVVTYEQYF. DNA of the CDR3: TGTGCCAGCTCACCACCGGTGGTAACCTACGAGCAGTACTTC.

This clonotype was seen more than once but under ten times. V gene TRBV7-8 combines with J gene TRBJ2-7; D gene unclear. V shed 3 bases and J shed 6 bases, with 15 bases lying between them. The CDR3 loop spans 14 amino acids. Germline CDR1 SGHVS, CDR2 FQNEAQ. The chain's CDR3 is CASSFRHLESEQYF. For the CDR3, the DNA is TGTGCCAGCAGCTTTAGGCATCTCGAGAGCGAGCAGTACTTC.

The sample holds many counts of this clonotype. J is TRBJ1-1 and V is TRBV27, with a possible D match to TRBD1 (6 bases). The CDR3 contains 15 residues. The V gene lost 6 bases and the J gene lost 3 bases, with 17 bases spanning the gap. Germline lookup yields CDR1 MNHEY and CDR2 SMNVEV (reference sequence). The CDR3 bases are TGTGCCAGCAGGAACTACAGGGATGGGGACACTGAAGCTTTCTTT. Protein sequence: CASRNYRDGDTEAFF.

This clonotype has ten or more counts. This chain uses TRBV6-5 with TRBJ1-3; D not resolved. With 2 bases removed from V and 0 bases from J, the gap between germline ends came to 2 bases. The CDR3 has 13 residues. CDR1 is MNHEY, CDR2 SVGAGI, per germline. The DNA for the CDR3 is TGTGCCAGCAGTTACAGCTCTGGAAACACCATATATTTT. Its translation is CASSYSSGNTIYF.

This clonotype was counted ten times or more. The chain links TRBV24-1 to TRBJ1-5; D gene unclear. Germline V gives CDR1 KGHDR, CDR2 SFDVKD. Trimming left V 4 bases short and J 9 bases short, with 9 bases between. The CDR3 is 12 amino acids. The CDR3 DNA reads as TGTGCCACCAGTGACACGTGGGGGCCCCAGCATTTT. Translated, it gives CATSDTWGPQHF.

This clonotype was seen a few times. The J gene is TRBJ2-5, the V gene TRBV4-1; TRBD2 matches at 9 bases. The trim removed 1 base at V and 1 base at J, leaving 13 bases unmatched. In germline, CDR1 is MGHRA, CDR2 YSYEKL. The CDR3 spans 19 residues. The CDR3, as DNA: TGCGCCAGCAGCCAAGCTACTCTTGCCGCGGGGGGGCTCCAAGAGACCCAGTACTTC. The encoded protein is CASSQATLAAGGLQETQYF.

This clonotype has at least ten counts. V is TRBV6-1 and J is TRBJ1-5; 8 bases agree with TRBD1. Per germline, CDR1 MNHNS and CDR2 SASEGT. The length of the CDR3 is 14 residues. Trimming at V came to 7 bases and at J to 5 bases, leaving 7 bases not matched to a gene. The CDR3 DNA is TGTGCCAGCACCCGGACAGGGATGTATCAGCCCCAGCATTTT. Protein sequence: CASTRTGMYQPQHF.

This rearrangement joins TRBV5-4 to TRBJ2-5; the D gene is possibly TRBD2 (8 bases). The ends were cut back, 0 bases at V and 4 bases at J, with 16 bases in the middle. The germline V gene encodes CDR1 SGHNT and CDR2 YYREEE (reference sequence). The CDR3 consists of 16 residues. The DNA of the CDR3 is TGTGCCAGCAGCTTGGCCGGGAGGGGGCGCGGAGAGACCCAGTACTTC. This translates into CASSLAGRGRGETQYF.

This clonotype was recorded a few times. This chain's CDR3 is CASSFLAGAGDEQFF. Here the CDR3 DNA reads TGCGCCAGCAGCTTCCTAGCGGGAGCTGGGGATGAGCAGTTCTTC. V usage is TRBV5-1 and J usage is TRBJ2-1; 10 nucleotides align to TRBD2. This CDR3 spans 15 amino acids. Trimming removed 2 bases from V and 8 bases from J; junction bases left unmatched: 7. CDR1 is SGHRS, CDR2 YFSETQ, per germline.

The chain combines TRBV20-1 with TRBJ2-1, with 9 bases lining up with TRBD2. The CDR3 has 14 residues. Germline CDR1 is DFQATT and CDR2 is SNEGSKA (reference sequence). Losses at the gene ends were 8 bases for V and 3 bases for J; bases not matched to a gene: 8. CDR3 in amino acids: CSCPRREGYNEQFF. For the CDR3, the DNA is TGCAGTTGCCCCCGGCGGGAGGGCTACAATGAGCAGTTCTTC.